This T cell receptor beta chain was sequenced in a study of shared clonotypes between healthy human individuals. Some clones are missing from TCRdb's copy, which holds only in-frame ones; the method was immunoSEQ multiplex PCR. The table includes about 770,000 clones, approximately 77% detected once. Germline assignment: CDR1 LNHDA and CDR2 SQIVND (reference sequence). V shed 2 bases and J shed 4 bases, with 8 bases lying between them. The CDR3 has 14 amino acids. The rearrangement uses TRBV19 and TRBJ1-4; D may be TRBD1 (5 bases). Sequencing was done on a sample of memory CD4+ T cells sorted from blood. Subset of the sample: CD45RA-negative fraction. This TCR was sampled from a woman younger than 45 in good health. The CDR3: CASSIQGYNEKLFF. The CDR3 DNA sequence: TGTGCCAGTAGTATACAGGGTTATAATGAAAAACTGTTTTTT.